Each of the 14 T cell receptor beta chains below was sequenced from the same sample in a study of T cells in localized non-small cell lung cancer. The assay was immunoSEQ multiplex PCR, and TCRdb's table has in-frame clones only and misses some. The repertoire holds more than 70,000 clones, with 80% to 90% as singletons. The sample here was peripheral blood, taken before any cancer treatment. Receptors were obtained from a man aged 35-69 years with stage I lung adenocarcinoma.

On this clone itself: The conserved phenylalanine or tryptophan is not found at the CDR3 terminus, so this likely reflects a read error. The DNA is left out, because the CDR3 cannot be placed on it with certainty; the CDR3 is given as TCRdb lists it. The rearrangement joins TRBV7-8 to TRBJ1-2. Inclusive of both ends, the CDR3 amounts to 12 amino acids. The germline gives CDR1 SGHVS, CDR2 FQNEAQ. CDR3 protein: CASSLGRGGGAM.

The rearrangement joins TRBV7-9 to TRBJ2-1; D uncertain. Germline assignment: CDR1 SEHNR and CDR2 FQNEAQ (reference sequence). V lost 5 bases to trimming and J lost 5 bases, with 7 bases between them. This CDR3 is built from 12 residues. CDR3 nucleotides: TGTGCCAGCAGCGTGGAGCACAATGAGCAGTTCTTC. Translating gives CASSVEHNEQFF.

The CDR3 DNA is TGTGCCAGCTCACCACCGGGAGTACGGGGGACTGAAGCTTTCTTT. Translated: CASSPPGVRGTEAFF. The J gene is TRBJ1-1, the V gene TRBV18; the D gene is possibly TRBD1 (5 bases). The CDR3 covers 15 residues. Looked up from germline, CDR1 is KGHSH and CDR2 is LQKENI. Trimming took off 0 bases at V and 5 bases at J, with 13 bases between the two ends.

The table lists this clone with a count of one. This CDR3 is CASSHPRSGSDTDTQYF. The CDR3 DNA follows: TGTGCCAGCAGCCACCCTCGGAGCGGGTCGGACACAGATACGCAGTATTTT. This chain joins TRBV4-2 and TRBJ2-3, with D tentatively TRBD2 (6 bases). The germline gives CDR1 LGHNA, CDR2 YNFKEQ. This CDR3 comprises 17 residues. V lost 3 bases to trimming and J lost 2 bases, with 18 bases between them.

V gene TRBV30 combines with J gene TRBJ2-7; D perhaps matches TRBD1 (5 bases). Germline CDR1 and CDR2: GTSNPN and SVGIG (reference sequence). The CDR3 totals 13 residues. Trimming pared 3 bases from V and 0 bases from J, leaving 9 bases between. CDR3 in amino acids: CAWRGPSSYEQYF. The CDR3 DNA is TGTGCCTGGAGGGGGCCTAGCTCCTACGAGCAGTACTTC.

The chain employs TRBV7-2 and TRBJ2-1; no clear D. The V and J ends lost 5 bases and 7 bases respectively, with 21 bases between them. The CDR3 totals 16 residues. Germline CDR1 and CDR2: SGHTA and FQGNSA. CDR3 bases: TGTGCCAGCAGCCCCACCCGGGCCACTCAAGGAAATGAGCAGTTCTTC. Translation: CASSPTRATQGNEQFF.

V usage is TRBV4-3 and J usage is TRBJ1-2; 11 nucleotides match TRBD1. The CDR3 is 19 amino acids. V dropped 0 bases and J dropped 2; count of bases not matched to a gene: 11. CDR1 and CDR2 from the germline V gene are LGHNA and YSLEER. The CDR3 protein is CASSQDPRDRGVANYGYTF. Written as DNA, the CDR3 is TGCGCCAGCAGCCAAGATCCCCGGGACAGGGGGGTTGCGAACTATGGCTACACCTTC.

This chain links TRBV7-2 with TRBJ1-1; D ambiguous. The CDR3 spans 14 residues. Germline lookup yields CDR1 SGHTA and CDR2 FQGNSA. V lost 5 bases to trimming and J lost 7 bases, with 17 bases between them. The CDR3 bases are TGTGCCAGCAGCACCAGACTTGTTGAGGGTGAAGCTTTCTTT. Its protein is CASSTRLVEGEAFF.

In its sample, this clone was seen a few times. The chain combines TRBV4-3 with TRBJ1-6; the match to TRBD1 covers 10 bases. V dropped 3 bases and J dropped 7; count of bases not matched to a gene: 3. The CDR3 length is 15 residues. The germline gives CDR1 LGHNA, CDR2 YSLEER. DNA of the CDR3: TGCGCCAGCAGCCAGATGGACAGGGGGAATTCACCCCTCCACTTT. Its protein is CASSQMDRGNSPLHF.

The CDR3 region has the DNA TGTGCCAGCTCACGCGGCGGGAACACTGAAGCTTTCTTT. It codes for CASSRGGNTEAFF. The genes are TRBV18 and TRBJ1-1; D is uncertain. V was shortened by 4 bases and J by 1 base, with 7 bases between the two germline ends. CDR1 is KGHSH, CDR2 LQKENI, per germline. The CDR3 has 13 amino acids.

This clone occurred a few times. This chain uses TRBV4-2 with TRBJ1-1; unclear D gene. Germline V CDR1 and CDR2: LGHNA, YNFKEQ. The CDR3 covers 13 residues. V was clipped by 4 bases and J by 2 bases, with 8 bases between them. In DNA form, the CDR3 reads TGTGCCAGCAGCCCATGGGGAAACACTGAAGCTTTCTTT. Protein: CASSPWGNTEAFF.

The chain uses TRBV30 and TRBJ2-3; possible D gene TRBD2, 5 bases. Trimming removed 2 bases from V and 4 bases from J, with 7 bases in between. The germline V gene has CDR1 GTSNPN and CDR2 SVGIG (reference sequence). The CDR3 is made up of 12 amino acids. The CDR3 loop reads CAWSLASDTQYF. The CDR3 DNA reads as TGTGCCTGGAGTCTAGCCTCAGATACGCAGTATTTT.

This clone was picked up a small number of times. The V and J genes are TRBV27 and TRBJ1-1; D is unresolved. CDR3 length: 11 residues. The germline V and J ends were trimmed by 4 bases and 7 bases, with 7 bases remaining between them. Germline CDR1 MNHEY, CDR2 SMNVEV (reference sequence). Here the CDR3 reads CASSSTDEAFF. The CDR3, as DNA: TGTGCCAGCAGTTCCACGGATGAAGCTTTCTTT.

The chain combines TRBV19 with TRBJ1-5, with 12 positions matching TRBD1. The CDR3 is made up of 16 amino acids. V trimming: 5 bases; J trimming: 6 bases; junction bases outside the gene matches: 8. CDR1 and CDR2 from the germline V gene are LNHDA and SQIVND (reference sequence). The CDR3 nucleotides are TGTGCCAGTAGTCCCCGGGACAGGGGGCTGAGTCAGCCCCAGCATTTT. Residues: CASSPRDRGLSQPQHF.